Below are 18 T cell receptor beta chains sequenced from a single sample in a study of OX40 agonist ivuxolimab in advanced cancers. Library preparation employed the immunoSEQ multiplex PCR assay. The table comes from immuneACCESS by way of TCRdb, which keeps in-frame sequences with V and J called. Part of the clones is missing from these tables; in studies checked, under half for an unresolved V gene and the rest for unknown reasons. Present in this sample are tens of thousands of clones, around 94% of which were seen just once. Jointly, the top ten make up approximately 10% of the sample. The starting material was CD4+ or CD8+ T cells sorted from blood, obtained in a trial of the OX40 agonist ivuxolimab. These receptors originate from an adult with an advanced solid tumor such as melanoma, head and neck, liver or kidney cancer.

The chain employs TRBV6-1 and TRBJ2-4; the D is unclear. The CDR3 covers 13 residues. The V end was cut by 4 bases, the J end by 11 bases, with 15 bases between. Looked up from germline, CDR1 is MNHNS and CDR2 is SASEGT. In DNA form, the CDR3 reads TGTGCCAGCAGTGTGGACCCGGCCGGCGTTCAGTACTTC. Translated, it gives CASSVDPAGVQYF.

V usage is TRBV4-1 and J usage is TRBJ2-7, with D uncertain. CDR1 MGHRA and CDR2 YSYEKL come from the germline V gene. There are 19 residues in the CDR3. V shed 0 bases and J shed 3 bases, with 24 bases lying between them. The chain's CDR3 is CASSQDPLGGDSPLYEQYF. In DNA form, the CDR3 reads TGCGCCAGCAGCCAAGATCCGTTGGGTGGCGACTCACCCCTCTACGAGCAGTACTTC.

This chain connects TRBV2 to TRBJ2-7, with D perhaps TRBD1 (6 bases). The CDR3 loop spans 15 amino acids. V was trimmed by 4 bases and J by 2 bases, leaving 15 bases between them. Germline V lookup: CDR1 SNHLY, CDR2 FYNNEI. This chain's CDR3 is CASSGRQETTYEQYF. CDR3 nucleotides: TGTGCCAGCAGTGGGAGACAGGAGACAACCTACGAGCAGTACTTC.

This rearrangement joins TRBV7-2 to TRBJ2-4; either TRBD1 or TRBD2 may supply D (5 bases each). Germline V lookup: CDR1 SGHTA, CDR2 FQGNSA. Between the trimmed V and J ends, which lost 4 bases and 0 bases, there was a span of 19 bases. The CDR3 is 18 amino acids. The CDR3 region is CASSSWDHPQRAKNIQYF. As DNA, the CDR3 is TGTGCCAGCAGCTCGTGGGACCATCCTCAACGAGCCAAAAACATTCAGTACTTC.

The chain combines TRBV7-9 with TRBJ1-2; D uncertain. The CDR3 length is 11 residues. In germline, CDR1 is SEHNR, CDR2 FQNEAQ (reference sequence). V was cut by 11 bases and J by 3 bases, with 10 bases left in between. The CDR3 DNA follows: TGTGCCCAGAACGGGGACTATGGCTACACCTTC. The encoded protein is CAQNGDYGYTF.

The genes are TRBV11-2 and TRBJ2-7; 10 nucleotides line up with TRBD2. This CDR3 has 14 amino acids. Germline loops: CDR1 SGHAT, CDR2 FQNNGV. Germline trimming cut 4 bases from V and 6 bases from J; bases unmatched to any gene: 6. CDR3 residues: CASSYLAGAGEQYF. The CDR3, as DNA: TGTGCCAGCAGCTACCTAGCGGGAGCTGGCGAGCAGTACTTC.

The chain combines TRBV7-6 with TRBJ2-1; 9 nucleotides align to TRBD2. The ends lost 6 bases at V and 9 bases at J; junction bases unmatched: 12. CDR1 and CDR2 from the germline V gene are SGHVS and FNYEAQ. This CDR3 contains 15 residues. The CDR3 sequence: CASSPSLAGRGEQFF. The CDR3 nucleotides read TGTGCCAGCAGTCCCAGCCTAGCGGGAAGGGGTGAGCAGTTCTTC.

J is TRBJ2-1 and V is TRBV9; D is uncertain. The CDR3 contains 16 residues. Trimming shortened V by 4 bases and J by 0 bases, and 14 bases separated the two germline ends. Per germline, CDR1 SGDLS and CDR2 YYNGEE. CDR3 loop: CASSSPVSGSYNEQFF. CDR3 in DNA: TGTGCCAGCAGCTCCCCCGTTTCGGGCTCCTACAATGAGCAGTTCTTC.

This chain uses TRBV7-2 with TRBJ1-1; D gene unclear. This CDR3 has 12 residues. V shed 4 bases and J shed 11 bases, with 14 bases lying between them. Germline loops: CDR1 SGHTA, CDR2 FQGNSA. CDR3 sequence reads: CASSSPKGGAFF. The CDR3 nucleotides read TGTGCCAGCAGCTCCCCTAAAGGTGGGGCTTTCTTT.

The chain combines TRBV5-4 with TRBJ2-7; no firm D call. This CDR3 is built from 16 residues. Deletions cut 4 bases from V and 3 bases from J, with 20 bases between. Germline V lookup: CDR1 SGHNT, CDR2 YYREEE (reference sequence). DNA of the CDR3: TGTGCCAGCAGCGCCGGACCTAGGCAAGTCTTCTACGAGCAGTACTTC. Its protein product is CASSAGPRQVFYEQYF.

The chain employs TRBV28 and TRBJ2-3; 9 positions match TRBD2. Germline V lookup: CDR1 MDHEN, CDR2 SYDVKM. Trimming cost V 6 bases and J 4 bases; bases outside gene matches: 11. The CDR3 is 16 residues long. In DNA form, the CDR3 reads TGTGCCAGCAGCCAAATAGCGGGAGTGGCGGCAGATACGCAGTATTTT. It codes for CASSQIAGVAADTQYF.

This clone was detected only once. This chain uses TRBV6-5 with TRBJ2-3; D gene uncertain. Trimming shortened V by 6 bases and J by 2 bases, and 15 bases separated the two germline ends. CDR1 is MNHEY and CDR2 is SVGAGI in the germline V gene. The CDR3 length is 15 residues. The DNA of the CDR3 is TGTGCCAGCAGACCTAGGATATCGAACACAGATACGCAGTATTTT. Translated, it gives CASRPRISNTDTQYF.

The CDR3 DNA sequence: TGTGCCACCAGCAGAGAGGACGGGTACCAAGAGACCCAGTACTTC. It codes for CATSREDGYQETQYF. J is TRBJ2-5 and V is TRBV15; the D is unclear. CDR3 length: 15 residues. In germline, CDR1 is LNHNV, CDR2 YYDKDF (reference sequence). With 0 bases removed from V and 0 bases from J, the gap between germline ends came to 8 bases. The full variable domain, its missing parts supplied by reference TRBV15 and TRBJ2-5, is DAMVIQNPRYQVTQFGKPVTLSCSQTLNHNVMYWYQQKSSQAPKLLFHYYDKDFNNEADTPDNFQSRRPNTSFCFLDIRSPGLGDTAMYLCATSREDGYQETQYFGPGTRLLVL.

In this sample, this clone turned up once. Other DNA sequences in this sample translate to the same CDR3. V gene TRBV27 combines with J gene TRBJ2-1; 14 bases agree with TRBD2. Germline values: CDR1 MNHEY, CDR2 SMNVEV (reference sequence). The CDR3 is made up of 15 amino acids. V lost 5 bases, J lost 9 bases, and 6 bases stayed unmatched. The CDR3 spells CASSPGTSGSGEQFF. The CDR3 DNA is TGTGCCAGCAGTCCGGGGACTAGCGGGAGCGGTGAGCAGTTCTTC.

DNA for the CDR3: TGCGCCAGCAGCCCGGGAGGCTACAATGAGCAGTTCTTC. This codes for CASSPGGYNEQFF. The V call is TRBV4-1, the J call TRBJ2-1; TRBD2 agrees at 7 bases. The CDR3 runs 13 residues. J was trimmed by 3 bases and V by 4 bases; bases with no gene match: 0. The germline gives CDR1 MGHRA, CDR2 YSYEKL.

The genes are TRBV11-3 and TRBJ2-7; a possible D gene is TRBD1 (5 bases). The ends were cut back, 1 base at V and 7 bases at J, with 14 bases in the middle. CDR3 size: 14 residues. CDR1 is SGHNT and CDR2 is YENEEA in the germline V gene. The CDR3 bases are TGTGCCAGCAGCTTAGTGGTCAGGGCAGGAGAGCAGTACTTC. It yields the protein CASSLVVRAGEQYF.

The chain is built from TRBV7-2 and TRBJ2-7, with unresolved D. Germline assignment: CDR1 SGHTA and CDR2 FQGNSA. V dropped 5 bases and J dropped 2 bases, with 10 bases sitting between them. The CDR3 length is 13 residues. The CDR3: CASSNLLTYEQYF. In DNA form, the CDR3 reads TGTGCCAGCAGCAACCTCTTAACCTACGAGCAGTACTTC.

The gene calls are TRBV27 and TRBJ2-1; TRBD2 matches 11 bases. V trimming: 0 bases; J trimming: 3 bases; junction bases outside the gene matches: 16. Germline CDR1 reads MNHEY; CDR2 reads SMNVEV (reference sequence). The CDR3 is made up of 21 amino acids. This chain's CDR3 is CASSLSDPRLAGNTYYNEQFF. CDR3 in DNA: TGTGCCAGCAGTTTATCGGACCCACGACTAGCGGGGAACACCTACTACAATGAGCAGTTCTTC.